The T cell receptor (beta chain) described here comes from a study of cytomegalovirus exposure and HLA in healthy donors. Findings and caveats of the study: In vitro, a few CMV-associated chains proved specific for CMV antigens. When presence/absence was analysed, sequencing depth was taken to be roughly uniform across donors. Later analysis placed DRB1 highest and HLA-C lowest in TCR association rates, which differed by HLA locus.

On this clone: The antigen remains undetermined.

Between the trimmed V and J ends, which lost 2 bases and 1 base, there was a span of 9 bases. CDR1 SNHLY and CDR2 FYNNEI come from the germline V gene. This CDR3 is 15 amino acids long. PCR used 60 Vbeta primers and 13 Jbeta primers. Method: immunoSEQ multiplex PCR; TCRdb's copy keeps in-frame clones and lacks some. Among some 110,000 clones listed, 55% to 80% were seen once. This chain connects TRBV2 to TRBJ2-4; no firm D call. The TCR originated in a woman aged 25 to 39 in good health and CMV-seronegative. The material sequenced was PBMCs. The CDR3 region has the DNA TGTGCCAGCAGTGAAACGGTTAAGGCCAAAAACATTCAGTACTTC. It is translated as CASSETVKAKNIQYF.